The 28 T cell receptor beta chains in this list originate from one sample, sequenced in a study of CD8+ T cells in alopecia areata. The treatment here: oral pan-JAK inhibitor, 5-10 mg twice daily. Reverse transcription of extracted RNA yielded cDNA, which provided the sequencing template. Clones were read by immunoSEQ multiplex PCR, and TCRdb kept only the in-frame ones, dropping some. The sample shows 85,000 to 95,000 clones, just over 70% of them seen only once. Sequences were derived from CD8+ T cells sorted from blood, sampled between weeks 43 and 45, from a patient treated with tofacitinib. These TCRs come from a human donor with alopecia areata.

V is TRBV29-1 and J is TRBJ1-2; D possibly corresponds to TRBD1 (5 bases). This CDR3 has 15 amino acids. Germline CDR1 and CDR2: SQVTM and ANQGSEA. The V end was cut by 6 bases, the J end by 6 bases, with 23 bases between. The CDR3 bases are TGCAGCGTGCCCCTCCCGGCAGGGAGGGGAAATGGCTACACCTTC. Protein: CSVPLPAGRGNGYTF. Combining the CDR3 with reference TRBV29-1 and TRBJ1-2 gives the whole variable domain SAVISQKPSRDICQRGTSLTIQCQVDSQVTMMFWYRQQPGQSLTLIATANQGSEATYESGFVIDKFPISRPNLTFSTLTVSNMSPEDSSIYLCSVPLPAGRGNGYTFGSGTRLTVV.

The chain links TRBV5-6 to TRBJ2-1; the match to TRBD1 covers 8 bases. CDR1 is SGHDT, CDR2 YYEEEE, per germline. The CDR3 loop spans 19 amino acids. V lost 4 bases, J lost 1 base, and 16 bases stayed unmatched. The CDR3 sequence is CASSPGLDRAGRSYNEQFF. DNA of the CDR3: TGTGCCAGCAGCCCGGGATTGGACAGGGCGGGCCGGTCCTACAATGAGCAGTTCTTC.

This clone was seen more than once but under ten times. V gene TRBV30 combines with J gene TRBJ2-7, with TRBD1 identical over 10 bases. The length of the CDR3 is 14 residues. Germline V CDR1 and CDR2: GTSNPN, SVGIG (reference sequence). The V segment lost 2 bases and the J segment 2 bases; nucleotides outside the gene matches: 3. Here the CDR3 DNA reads TGTGCCTGGAGTCAGGGACAGGGGACCTACGAGCAGTACTTC. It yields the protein CAWSQGQGTYEQYF.

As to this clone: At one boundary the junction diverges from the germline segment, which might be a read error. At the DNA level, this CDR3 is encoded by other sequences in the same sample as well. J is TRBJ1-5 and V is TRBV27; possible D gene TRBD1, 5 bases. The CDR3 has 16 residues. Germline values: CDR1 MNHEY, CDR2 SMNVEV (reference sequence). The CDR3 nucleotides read TGCGCCAGCAGTTTATCACCCCAGGGACGTGGTCAGCCCCAGCATTTT. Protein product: CASSLSPQGRGQPQHF.

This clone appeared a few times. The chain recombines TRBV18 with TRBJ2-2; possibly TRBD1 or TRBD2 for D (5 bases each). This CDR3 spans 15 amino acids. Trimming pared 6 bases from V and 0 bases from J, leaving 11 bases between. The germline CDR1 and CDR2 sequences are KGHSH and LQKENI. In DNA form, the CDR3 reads TGTGCCAGCTCGGGGACGGAATCGAACACCGGGGAGCTGTTTTTT. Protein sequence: CASSGTESNTGELFF.

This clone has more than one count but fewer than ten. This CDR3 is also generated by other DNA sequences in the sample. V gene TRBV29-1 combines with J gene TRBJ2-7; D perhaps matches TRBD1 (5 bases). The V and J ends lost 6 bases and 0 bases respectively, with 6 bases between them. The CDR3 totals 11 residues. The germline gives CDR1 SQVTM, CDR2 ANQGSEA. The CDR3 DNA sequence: TGCAGCGTCAGGGTCTCCTACGAGCAGTACTTC. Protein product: CSVRVSYEQYF.

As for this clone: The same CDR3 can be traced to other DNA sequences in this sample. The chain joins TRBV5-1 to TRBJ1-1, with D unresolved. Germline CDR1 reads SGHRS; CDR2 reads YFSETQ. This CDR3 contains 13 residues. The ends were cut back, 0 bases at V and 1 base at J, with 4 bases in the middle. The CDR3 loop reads CASSLGGNTEAFF. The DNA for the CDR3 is TGCGCCAGCAGCTTGGGGGGGAACACTGAAGCTTTCTTT. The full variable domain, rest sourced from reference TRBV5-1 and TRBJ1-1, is KAGVTQTPRYLIKTRGQQVTLSCSPISGHRSVSWYQQTPGQGLQFLFEYFSETQRNKGNFPGRFSGRQFSNSRSEMNVSTLELGDSALYLCASSLGGNTEAFFGQGTRLTVV.

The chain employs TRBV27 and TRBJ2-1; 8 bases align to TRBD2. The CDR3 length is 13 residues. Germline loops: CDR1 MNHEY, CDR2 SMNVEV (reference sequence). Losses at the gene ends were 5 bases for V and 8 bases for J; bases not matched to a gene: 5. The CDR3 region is CASSRGGGYEQFF. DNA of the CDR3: TGTGCCAGCAGTCGGGGGGGAGGCTATGAGCAGTTCTTC.

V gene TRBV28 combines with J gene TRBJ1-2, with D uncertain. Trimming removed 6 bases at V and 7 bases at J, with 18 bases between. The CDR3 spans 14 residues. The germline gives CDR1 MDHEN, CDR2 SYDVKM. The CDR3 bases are TGTGCCAGCAGCTTAATTTTGGAAGGGTCTGGCTACACCTTC. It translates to CASSLILEGSGYTF.

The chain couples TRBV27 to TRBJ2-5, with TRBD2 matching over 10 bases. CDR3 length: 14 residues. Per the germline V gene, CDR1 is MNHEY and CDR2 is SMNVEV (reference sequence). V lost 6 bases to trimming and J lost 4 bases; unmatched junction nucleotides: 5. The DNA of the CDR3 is TGTGCCAGCAGAGCGGGGGGGTCACGAGAGACCCAGTACTTC. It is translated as CASRAGGSRETQYF.

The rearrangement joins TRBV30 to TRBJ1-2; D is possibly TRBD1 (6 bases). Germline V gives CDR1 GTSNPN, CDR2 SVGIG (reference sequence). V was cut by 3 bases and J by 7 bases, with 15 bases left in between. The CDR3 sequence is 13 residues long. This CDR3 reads CAWSTTGIRGYTF. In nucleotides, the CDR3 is TGTGCCTGGAGCACTACAGGGATTCGTGGCTACACCTTC.

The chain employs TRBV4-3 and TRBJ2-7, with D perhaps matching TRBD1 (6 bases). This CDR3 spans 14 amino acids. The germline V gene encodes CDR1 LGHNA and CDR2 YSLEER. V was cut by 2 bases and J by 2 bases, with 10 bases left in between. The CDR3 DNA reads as TGCGCCAGCAGCCAATACCGGGACACCTACGAGCAGTACTTC. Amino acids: CASSQYRDTYEQYF.

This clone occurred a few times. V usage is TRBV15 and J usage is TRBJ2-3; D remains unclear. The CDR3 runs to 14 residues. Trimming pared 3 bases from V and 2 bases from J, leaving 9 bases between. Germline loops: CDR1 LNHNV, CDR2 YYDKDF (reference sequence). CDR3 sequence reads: CATSRGLFTDTQYF. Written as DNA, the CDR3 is TGTGCCACCAGCAGGGGCCTATTCACAGATACGCAGTATTTT.

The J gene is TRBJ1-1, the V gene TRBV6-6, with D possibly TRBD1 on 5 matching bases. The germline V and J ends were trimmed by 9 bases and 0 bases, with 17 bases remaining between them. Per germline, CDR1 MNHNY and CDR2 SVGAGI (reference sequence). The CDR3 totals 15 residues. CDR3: CASTVLKGMNTEAFF. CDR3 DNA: TGTGCCAGTACAGTTCTTAAGGGGATGAACACTGAAGCTTTCTTT.

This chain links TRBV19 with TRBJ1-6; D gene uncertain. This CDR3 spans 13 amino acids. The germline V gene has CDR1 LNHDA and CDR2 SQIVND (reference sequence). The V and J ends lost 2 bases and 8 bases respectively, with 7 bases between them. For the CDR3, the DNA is TGTGCCAGTAGTATACAGGAATATTCACCCCTCCACTTT. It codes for CASSIQEYSPLHF.

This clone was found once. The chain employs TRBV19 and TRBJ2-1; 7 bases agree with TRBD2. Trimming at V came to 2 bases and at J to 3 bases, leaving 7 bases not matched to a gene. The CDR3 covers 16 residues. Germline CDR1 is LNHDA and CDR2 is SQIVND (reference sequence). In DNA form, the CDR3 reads TGTGCCAGTAGTATAAGCAGTGGCGGGGGCTACAATGAGCAGTTCTTC. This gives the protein CASSISSGGGYNEQFF.

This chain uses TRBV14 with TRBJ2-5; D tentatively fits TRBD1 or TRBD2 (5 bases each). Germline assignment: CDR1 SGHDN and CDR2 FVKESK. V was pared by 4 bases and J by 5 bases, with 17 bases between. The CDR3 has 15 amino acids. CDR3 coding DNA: TGTGCCAGCAGCCTGACGAGGGGCGCGTATGAGACCCAGTACTTC. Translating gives CASSLTRGAYETQYF.

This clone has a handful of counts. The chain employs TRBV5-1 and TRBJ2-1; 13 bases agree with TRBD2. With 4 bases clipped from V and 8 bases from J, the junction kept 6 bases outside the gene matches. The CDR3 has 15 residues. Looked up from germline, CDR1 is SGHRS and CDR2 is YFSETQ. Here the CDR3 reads CASSTRLAGGYEQFF. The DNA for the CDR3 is TGCGCCAGCAGCACTCGACTAGCGGGGGGATATGAGCAGTTCTTC.

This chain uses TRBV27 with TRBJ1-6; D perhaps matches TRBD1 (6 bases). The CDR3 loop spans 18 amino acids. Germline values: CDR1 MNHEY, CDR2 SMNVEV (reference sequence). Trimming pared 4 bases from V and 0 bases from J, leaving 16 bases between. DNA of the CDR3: TGTGCCAGCAGTTCGAGGACAGACGGCAGCTCCTATAATTCACCCCTCCACTTT. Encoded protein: CASSSRTDGSSYNSPLHF.

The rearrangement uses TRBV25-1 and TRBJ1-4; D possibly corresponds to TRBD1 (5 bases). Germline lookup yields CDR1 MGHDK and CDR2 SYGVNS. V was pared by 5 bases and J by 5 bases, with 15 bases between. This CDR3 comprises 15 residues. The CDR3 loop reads CASSSERGANEKLFF. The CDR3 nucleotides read TGTGCCAGCAGTTCGGAAAGGGGAGCCAATGAAAAACTGTTTTTT.

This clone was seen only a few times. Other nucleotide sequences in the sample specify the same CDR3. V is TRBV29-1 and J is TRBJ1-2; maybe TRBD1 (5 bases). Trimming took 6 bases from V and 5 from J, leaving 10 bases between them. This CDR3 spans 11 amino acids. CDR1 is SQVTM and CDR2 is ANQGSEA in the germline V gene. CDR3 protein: CSVRDGYGYTF. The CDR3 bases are TGCAGCGTCCGGGACGGGTATGGCTACACCTTC.

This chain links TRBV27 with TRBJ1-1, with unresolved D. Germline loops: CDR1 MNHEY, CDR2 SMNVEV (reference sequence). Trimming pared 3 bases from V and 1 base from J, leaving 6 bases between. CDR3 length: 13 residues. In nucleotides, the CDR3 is TGTGCCAGCAGTTTCAAGCCGAACACTGAAGCTTTCTTT. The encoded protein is CASSFKPNTEAFF.

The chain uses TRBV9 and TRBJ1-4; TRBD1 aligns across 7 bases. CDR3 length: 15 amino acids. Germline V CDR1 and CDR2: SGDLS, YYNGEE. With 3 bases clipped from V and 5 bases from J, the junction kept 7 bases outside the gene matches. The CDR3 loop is CASSESGTENEKLFF. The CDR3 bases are TGTGCCAGCAGCGAATCCGGGACAGAGAATGAAAAACTGTTTTTT.

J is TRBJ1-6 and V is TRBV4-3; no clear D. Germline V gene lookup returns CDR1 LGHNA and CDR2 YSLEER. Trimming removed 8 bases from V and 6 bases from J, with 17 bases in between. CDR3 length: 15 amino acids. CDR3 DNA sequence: TGCGCCAGCGCACAGAGCCTCGTTGGTAATTCACCCCTCCACTTT. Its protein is CASAQSLVGNSPLHF.

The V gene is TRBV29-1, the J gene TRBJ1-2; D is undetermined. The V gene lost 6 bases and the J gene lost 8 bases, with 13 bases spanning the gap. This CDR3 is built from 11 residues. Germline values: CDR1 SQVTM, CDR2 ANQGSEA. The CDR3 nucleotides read TGCAGCGTCAAAAGTTTCGAGGGCTACACCTTC. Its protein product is CSVKSFEGYTF.

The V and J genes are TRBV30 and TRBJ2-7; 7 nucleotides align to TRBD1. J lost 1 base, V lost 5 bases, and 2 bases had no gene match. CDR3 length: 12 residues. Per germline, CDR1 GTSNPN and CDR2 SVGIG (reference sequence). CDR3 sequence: CAWDRDSYEQYF. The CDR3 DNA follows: TGTGCCTGGGACAGGGATTCCTACGAGCAGTACTTC.

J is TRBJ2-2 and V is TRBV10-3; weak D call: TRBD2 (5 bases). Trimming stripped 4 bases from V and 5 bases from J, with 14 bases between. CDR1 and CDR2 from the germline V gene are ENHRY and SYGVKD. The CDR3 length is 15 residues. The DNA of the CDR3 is TGTGCCATCAGTGCTCGAGGGCTCGGTACCGGGGAGCTGTTTTTT. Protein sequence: CAISARGLGTGELFF.

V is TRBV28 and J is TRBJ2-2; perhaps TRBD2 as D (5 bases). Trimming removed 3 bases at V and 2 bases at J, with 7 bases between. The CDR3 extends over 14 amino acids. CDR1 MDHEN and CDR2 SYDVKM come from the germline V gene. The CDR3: CASSFSGNTGELFF. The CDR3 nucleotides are TGTGCCAGCAGTTTTTCGGGAAACACCGGGGAGCTGTTTTTT.